Listed below are T cell receptor beta chains from one sample, sequenced in a study of vaccination and CD4 T cells after COVID-19. For these receptors, no antigen is known. MiXCR, run by TCRdb on the PCR reads, gives a single entry per CDR3 protein. The table records roughly 28,000 distinct CDR3 sequences, 62% of them present only once. The sample was CD4+ T cells from blood, cultured in vitro, taken after SARS-CoV-2 vaccination. The source of these receptors is a human donor who received a COVID-19 vaccine. Each CDR3 is given with its conserved first and last residue. D genes are given only for firm matches. Size is omitted from some rows. Given values are once, few, many or a class for expanded clones.

TRBJ2-2 | TRBD1 | TRBV6-1 | - | CASSPTGAGGELFF | TGTGCCAGCAGTCCGACAGGGGCAGGCGGGGAGCTGTTTTTT
TRBJ1-5 | TRBD1 | TRBV20-1 | few | CSASLTGNGQPQHF | TGCAGTGCTAGTTTGACAGGGAATGGGCAGCCCCAGCATTTT
TRBJ1-3 | - | TRBV19 | - | CASSASSSYGNTIYF | TGTGCCAGTAGTGCCTCTAGTAGCTACGGAAACACCATATATTTT
TRBJ1-1 | - | TRBV2 | - | CASSAGRAATEAFF | TGTGCCAGCAGCGCCGGCCGGGCGGCCACTGAAGCTTTCTTT
TRBJ1-2 | - | TRBV11-3 | few | CASSPPGHRGGYTF | TGTGCCAGCAGCCCTCCGGGACACCGGGGGGGCTACACCTTC
TRBJ2-1 | - | TRBV12-5 | - | CASGLSPPGPQFF | TGTGCTAGTGGTTTAAGCCCCCCCGGGCCCCAGTTCTTC
TRBJ2-5 | - | TRBV5-4 | - | CASSHLRETQYF | TGTGCCAGCAGCCATCTTCGCGAGACCCAGTACTTC
TRBJ1-5 | TRBD1 | TRBV12-3/TRBV12-4 | - | CASTTGASQPQHF | TGTGCCAGCACCACAGGGGCGAGTCAGCCCCAGCATTTT
TRBJ2-3 | - | TRBV7-9 | few | CASSLSTDTQYF | TGTGCCAGCAGTCTCTCCACAGATACGCAGTATTTT
TRBJ1-5 | - | TRBV6-1 | - | CASSDSGRALSHF | TGTGCCAGCAGTGATTCTGGCAGGGCGCTTTCCCATTTT
TRBJ1-1 | TRBD1 | TRBV20-1 | few | CSARDWGGQGTEAFF | TGCAGTGCTAGAGATTGGGGCGGACAGGGCACTGAAGCTTTCTTT
TRBJ2-5 | TRBD1 | TRBV6-1 | - | CASSRDSVQETQYF | TGTGCCAGCAGTCGGGACAGTGTCCAAGAGACCCAGTACTTC
TRBJ1-3 | TRBD1 | TRBV19 | - | CASSIFGRTGGAGNTIYF | TGTGCCAGTAGTATCTTCGGGCGGACAGGGGGAGCCGGAAACACCATATATTTT
TRBJ2-1 | - | TRBV5-6 | once | CASSLWTVTYNEQFF | TGTGCCAGCAGCTTGTGGACAGTAACCTACAATGAGCAGTTCTTC
TRBJ2-7 | - | TRBV19 | once | CARTTSSPTVSYEQYF | TGTGCCAGAACAACATCCTCTCCGACAGTCTCCTACGAGCAGTACTTC
TRBJ1-2 | - | TRBV12-3/TRBV12-4 | - | CASSLRRYGYTF | TGTGCCAGCAGTTTAAGGCGCTATGGCTACACCTTC
TRBJ2-5 | TRBD2 | TRBV6-5 | once | CASSYSGLAGSGAQYF | TGTGCCAGCAGTTATTCGGGACTAGCGGGGTCCGGGGCCCAGTACTTC
TRBJ1-5 | - | TRBV7-8 | once | CASSPGGLSNQPQHF | TGTGCCAGCAGCCCGGGGGGGCTGAGCAATCAGCCCCAGCATTTT
TRBJ1-1 | TRBD1 | TRBV20-1 | - | CSANRDRGVSASTEAFF | TGCAGTGCCAACCGGGACAGGGGTGTGTCGGCTTCCACTGAAGCTTTCTTT
TRBJ1-6 | - | TRBV7-2 | once | CASSLGRFNSPLHF | TGTGCCAGCAGCTTAGGCCGTTTTAATTCACCCCTCCACTTT
TRBJ2-1 | - | TRBV12-3/TRBV12-4 | - | CASSSGLGEVGNNEQFF | TGTGCCAGCAGTTCGGGGTTAGGGGAGGTGGGCAACAATGAGCAGTTCTTC
TRBJ1-4 | - | TRBV6-5 | - | CASSYILGGPNEKLFF | TGTGCCAGCAGTTACATCCTGGGGGGACCTAATGAAAAACTGTTTTTT
TRBJ2-1 | - | TRBV7-6 | - | CASSFSRRAEQFF | TGTGCCAGCAGCTTTTCTAGAAGGGCTGAGCAGTTCTTC
TRBJ2-5 | - | TRBV20-1 | - | CSAGTSQETQYF | TGCAGTGCTGGGACATCCCAAGAGACCCAGTACTTC
TRBJ2-6 | - | TRBV25-1 | - | CASSEGGGVSAGANVLTF | TGCGCCAGCAGTGAGGGCGGAGGGGTGTCGGCTGGGGCCAACGTCCTGACTTTC
TRBJ1-6 | - | TRBV27 | - | CASSQSSGVDSPLHF | TGTGCCAGCAGCCAAAGTTCGGGAGTTGATTCACCCCTCCACTTT
TRBJ1-5 | TRBD1 | TRBV2 | - | CASLDGRTGGSQPQHF | TGTGCCAGCTTAGACGGACGGACAGGGGGTAGTCAGCCCCAGCATTTT
TRBJ1-6 | - | TRBV6-4 | few | CASSEGGYNSPLHF | TGTGCCAGCAGTGAAGGCGGTTATAATTCACCCCTCCACTTT
TRBJ1-6 | TRBD1 | TRBV27 | - | CASRGRQGSRSPLHF | TGTGCCAGCAGGGGGCGACAGGGTTCCAGATCACCCCTCCACTTT
TRBJ1-5 | TRBD1 | TRBV6-1 | - | CASKSDRGNQPQHF | TGTGCCAGCAAGTCCGACAGGGGTAATCAGCCCCAGCATTTT
TRBJ2-3 | TRBD2 | TRBV30 | - | CAWSYSGTSGGMGTDTQYF | TGTGCCTGGAGTTACTCTGGGACTAGCGGGGGTATGGGCACAGATACGCAGTATTTT
TRBJ1-3 | - | TRBV5-1 | - | CASSLVTPSGNTIYF | TGCGCCAGCAGCTTGGTGACCCCTTCTGGAAACACCATATATTTT
TRBJ2-3 | - | TRBV20-1 | - | CSVGGTDTQYF | TGCAGTGTCGGGGGAACAGATACGCAGTATTTT
TRBJ1-2 | - | TRBV20-1 | few | CSARDPRVGGAEYGYTF | TGCAGTGCTAGAGACCCTCGCGTTGGGGGCGCTGAGTATGGCTACACCTTC
TRBJ2-1 | - | TRBV24-1 | once | CATSDFNEQFF | TGTGCCACCAGTGATTTCAATGAGCAGTTCTTC
TRBJ1-6 | TRBD1 | TRBV6-5 | - | CASSYTLPGGSYNSPLHF | TGTGCCAGCAGTTACACCCTGCCAGGGGGCTCCTATAATTCACCCCTCCACTTT
TRBJ1-5 | - | TRBV12-3/TRBV12-4 | - | CASSLGGSNQPQHF | TGTGCCAGCAGTTTAGGCGGGAGCAATCAGCCCCAGCATTTT
TRBJ1-5 | - | TRBV20-1 | - | CSAGRAQGRANQPQHF | TGCAGTGCTGGAAGGGCACAGGGCCGCGCCAATCAGCCCCAGCATTTT
TRBJ2-3 | TRBD1 | TRBV7-9 | - | CASSYGQVDTQYF | TGTGCCAGCAGCTACGGACAGGTAGATACGCAGTATTTT
TRBJ2-5 | TRBD1 | TRBV7-9 | once | CASSRITGGQQETQYF | TGTGCCAGCAGCCGGATTACAGGGGGGCAACAAGAGACCCAGTACTTC
TRBJ1-1 | - | TRBV7-9 | - | CASSPELNTEAFF | TGTGCCAGCAGCCCAGAGCTGAACACTGAAGCTTTCTTT
TRBJ2-3 | TRBD2 | TRBV2 | few | CASRGQLAESTDTQYF | TGTGCCAGCAGAGGGCAACTAGCGGAAAGCACAGATACGCAGTATTTT
TRBJ2-7 | - | TRBV11-3 | - | CASSLGTGTLYEQYF | TGTGCCAGCAGCTTAGGAACCGGGACTTTGTACGAGCAGTACTTC
TRBJ1-1 | TRBD1 | TRBV12-3/TRBV12-4 | - | CASSFYRGEYTEAFF | TGTGCCAGCAGTTTCTACAGGGGTGAATACACTGAAGCTTTCTTT
TRBJ1-1 | - | TRBV5-1 | few | CASLQTAGNTEAFF | TGCGCCAGCCTCCAGACAGCTGGGAACACTGAAGCTTTCTTT
TRBJ2-3 | TRBD2 | TRBV6-2/TRBV6-3 | few | CASSYLGLAPDTQYF | TGTGCCAGCAGTTACTTGGGACTAGCGCCAGATACGCAGTATTTT
TRBJ1-6 | - | TRBV5-1 | - | CASSLAAHYNSPLHF | TGCGCCAGCAGCTTGGCCGCCCATTATAATTCACCCCTCCACTTT
TRBJ1-6 | TRBD1 | TRBV7-6 | - | CASSLLDRGGSPLHF | TGTGCCAGCAGCTTACTCGACAGGGGAGGTTCACCCCTCCACTTT
TRBJ2-7 | - | TRBV5-1 | - | CASSLAPGSYEQYF | TGCGCCAGCAGCTTGGCTCCAGGCTCCTACGAGCAGTACTTC
TRBJ1-1 | TRBD1 | TRBV12-3/TRBV12-4 | - | CASSPDRDQAFF | TGTGCCAGCAGTCCCGACAGGGACCAAGCTTTCTTT
TRBJ1-6 | - | TRBV6-1 | - | CASSEAIGGTVPLHF | TGTGCCAGCAGTGAAGCCATAGGGGGTACCGTGCCCCTCCACTTT
TRBJ1-2 | - | TRBV6-4 | - | CASSWPPEDDYGYTF | TGTGCCAGCAGTTGGCCTCCGGAAGATGACTATGGCTACACCTTC
TRBJ2-1 | TRBD2 | TRBV20-1 | - | CSAPTGTSVGEQFF | TGCAGTGCTCCTACCGGGACTAGCGTAGGCGAGCAGTTCTTC
TRBJ2-7 | - | TRBV11-3 | - | CASSLPAGEGYEQYF | TGTGCCAGCAGCTTACCGGCAGGGGAAGGGTACGAGCAGTACTTC
TRBJ2-2 | - | TRBV12-3/TRBV12-4 | few | CASSLVTGNTGELFF | TGTGCCAGCAGTTTAGTTACGGGGAACACCGGGGAGCTGTTTTTT